The sample holds a few counts of the clone carrying this T cell receptor (beta chain). Its target is not known. TCRdb analysed the 5' RACE reads with MiXCR anew, one entry per CDR3 protein. The data hold some 100,000 distinct CDR3 sequences, with 4.4% observed a single time. Time point reported: sample taken at primary tumor resection. The V gene lost 7 bases and the J gene lost 7 bases, with 19 bases spanning the gap. Germline values: CDR1 MNHNS, CDR2 SASEGT. The CDR3 sequence is 14 residues long. The sample comes from a study of spatial heterogeneity in lung cancer. Study-wide findings and caveats: One measure, the expanded intratumoral alpha and beta TCR count, tracked tumor mutation counts.

The chain has TRBV6-1 and TRBJ2-5; a weak D match, TRBD1 (7 bases). This receptor was taken from a male donor with early-stage non-small cell lung cancer. Sequenced material: lung tumor tissue, taken at surgery. CDR3 sequence: CASTPGQNGGTQYF. In DNA, the CDR3 is TGTGCCAGCACGCCGGGACAGAACGGGGGGACCCAGTACTTC.